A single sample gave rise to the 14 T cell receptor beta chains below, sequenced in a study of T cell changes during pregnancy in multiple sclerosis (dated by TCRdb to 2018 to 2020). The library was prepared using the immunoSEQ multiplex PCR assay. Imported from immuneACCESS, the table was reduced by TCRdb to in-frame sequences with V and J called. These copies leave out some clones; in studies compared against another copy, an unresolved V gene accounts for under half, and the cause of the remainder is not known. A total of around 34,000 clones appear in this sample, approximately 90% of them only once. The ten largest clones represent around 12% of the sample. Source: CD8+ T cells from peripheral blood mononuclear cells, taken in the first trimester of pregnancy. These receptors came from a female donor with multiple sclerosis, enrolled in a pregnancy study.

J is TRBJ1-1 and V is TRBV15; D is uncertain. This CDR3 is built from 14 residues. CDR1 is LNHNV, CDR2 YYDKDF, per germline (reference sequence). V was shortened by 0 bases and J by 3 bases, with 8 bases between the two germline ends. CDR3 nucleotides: TGTGCCACCAGCAGAGATTTAACGGACACTGAAGCTTTCTTT. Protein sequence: CATSRDLTDTEAFF.

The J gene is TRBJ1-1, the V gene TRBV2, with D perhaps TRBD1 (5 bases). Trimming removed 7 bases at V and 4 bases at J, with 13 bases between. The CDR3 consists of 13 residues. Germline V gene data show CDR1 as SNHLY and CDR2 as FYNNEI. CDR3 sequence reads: CASTLTQGTEAFF. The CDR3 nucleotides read TGTGCCAGCACTTTGACCCAGGGCACTGAAGCTTTCTTT.

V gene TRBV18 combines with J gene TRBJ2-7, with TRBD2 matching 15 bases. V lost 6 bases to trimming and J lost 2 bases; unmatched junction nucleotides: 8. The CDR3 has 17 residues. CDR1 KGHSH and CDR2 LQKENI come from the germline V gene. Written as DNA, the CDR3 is TGTGCCAGCTCCCGGACTAGCGGGAGGGCCTTCCCCTACGAGCAGTACTTC. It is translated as CASSRTSGRAFPYEQYF.

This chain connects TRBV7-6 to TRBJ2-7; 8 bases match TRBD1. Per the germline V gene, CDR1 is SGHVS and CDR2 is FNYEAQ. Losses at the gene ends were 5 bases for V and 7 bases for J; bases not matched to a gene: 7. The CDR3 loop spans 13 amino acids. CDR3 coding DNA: TGTGCCAGCAGCACGACAGGGGCGGGGGAGCAGTACTTC. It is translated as CASSTTGAGEQYF.

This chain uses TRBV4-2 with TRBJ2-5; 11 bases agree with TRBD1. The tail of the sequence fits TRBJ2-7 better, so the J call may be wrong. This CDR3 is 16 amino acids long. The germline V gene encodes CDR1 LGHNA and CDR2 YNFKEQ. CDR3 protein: CASSHQTGTGGNEQYF. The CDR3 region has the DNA TGTGCCAGCAGCCACCAAACCGGGACAGGGGGGAACGAGCAGTACTTC.

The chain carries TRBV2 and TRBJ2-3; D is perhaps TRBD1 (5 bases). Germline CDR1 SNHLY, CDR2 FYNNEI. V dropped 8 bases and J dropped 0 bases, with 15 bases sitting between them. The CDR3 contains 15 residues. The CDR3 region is CASSRFQGSTDTQYF. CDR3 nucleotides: TGTGCCAGCTCCAGGTTTCAGGGAAGCACAGATACGCAGTATTTT.

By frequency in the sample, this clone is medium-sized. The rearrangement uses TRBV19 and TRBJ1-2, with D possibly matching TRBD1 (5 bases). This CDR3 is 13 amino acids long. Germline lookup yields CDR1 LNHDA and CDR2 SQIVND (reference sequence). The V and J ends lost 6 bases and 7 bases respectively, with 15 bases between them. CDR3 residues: CASSPGVGFGYTF. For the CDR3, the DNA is TGTGCCAGTAGCCCGGGGGTAGGGTTTGGCTACACCTTC.

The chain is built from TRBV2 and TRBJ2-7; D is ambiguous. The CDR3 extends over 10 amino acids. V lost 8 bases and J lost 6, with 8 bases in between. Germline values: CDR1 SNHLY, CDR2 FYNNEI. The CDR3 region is CASFYIEQYF. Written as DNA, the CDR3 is TGTGCCAGCTTCTATATCGAGCAGTACTTC.

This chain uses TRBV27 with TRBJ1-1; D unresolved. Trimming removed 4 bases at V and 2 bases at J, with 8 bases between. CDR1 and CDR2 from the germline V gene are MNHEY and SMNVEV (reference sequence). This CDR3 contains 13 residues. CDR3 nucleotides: TGTGCCAGCAGTTGGGGAGTTAACACTGAAGCTTTCTTT. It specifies CASSWGVNTEAFF.

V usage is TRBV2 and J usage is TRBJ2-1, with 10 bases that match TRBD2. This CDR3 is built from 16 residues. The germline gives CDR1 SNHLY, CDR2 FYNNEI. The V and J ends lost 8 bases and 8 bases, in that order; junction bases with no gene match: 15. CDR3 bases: TGTGCCAGCGGGCGGAACCCCAAGCGGGGGGGAGATGAGCAGTTCTTC. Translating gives CASGRNPKRGGDEQFF.

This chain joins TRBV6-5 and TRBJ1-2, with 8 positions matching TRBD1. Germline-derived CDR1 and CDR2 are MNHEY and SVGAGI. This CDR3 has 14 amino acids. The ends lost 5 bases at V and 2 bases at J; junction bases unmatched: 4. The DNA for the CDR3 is TGTGCCAGCAGTGCAAGACAGGGGAACTATGGCTACACCTTC. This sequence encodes CASSARQGNYGYTF.

The CDR3 protein is CASSEGLADADTQYF. For the CDR3, the DNA is TGTGCCAGCAGCGAGGGACTAGCGGACGCAGATACGCAGTATTTT. The chain employs TRBV2 and TRBJ2-3, with 11 nucleotides matching TRBD2. There are 15 residues in the CDR3. Losses at the gene ends were 6 bases for V and 4 bases for J; bases not matched to a gene: 6. Looked up from germline, CDR1 is SNHLY and CDR2 is FYNNEI. The full variable domain, rest sourced from reference TRBV2 and TRBJ2-3, is EPEVTQTPSHQVTQMGQEVILRCVPISNHLYFYWYRQILGQKVEFLVSFYNNEISEKSEIFDDQFSVERPDGSNFTLKIRSTKLEDSAMYFCASSEGLADADTQYFGPGTRLTVL.

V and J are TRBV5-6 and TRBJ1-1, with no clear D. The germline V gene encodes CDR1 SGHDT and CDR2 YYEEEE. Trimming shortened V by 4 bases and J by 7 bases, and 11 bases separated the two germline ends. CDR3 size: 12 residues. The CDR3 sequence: CASSTLTGEAFF. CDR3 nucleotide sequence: TGTGCCAGCAGCACCTTGACGGGTGAAGCTTTCTTT.

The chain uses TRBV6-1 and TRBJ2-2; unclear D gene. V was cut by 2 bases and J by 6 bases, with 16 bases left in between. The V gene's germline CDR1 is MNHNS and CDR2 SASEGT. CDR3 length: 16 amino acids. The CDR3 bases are TGTGCCAGCAGTGAAACCCCCCCCTTGGGCGCCGGGGAGCTGTTTTTT. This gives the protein CASSETPPLGAGELFF.